This TCR beta chain was recorded in a study of long-term antiretroviral therapy in people with HIV. Study overall: The oldest samples precede the 2015 immediate-ART recommendation by about a decade. Study results and limitations: Dominant in the repertoire at all time points were clones expanded before ART.

This CDR3 has 16 residues. Germline-derived CDR1 and CDR2 are SGHTA and FQGNSA. V lost 6 bases to trimming and J lost 0 bases, with 17 bases between them. It was version v3.0 of the immunoSEQ assay that was run at survey level. The method was immunoSEQ multiplex PCR; TCRdb's version includes in-frame clones alone and lacks a portion of them. The table includes approximately 15,000 clones, about 80% detected once. A word on this clone: Its specificity is not known.

This clonotype was sampled from a man aged 18 to 29 with HIV. The rearrangement joins TRBV7-2 to TRBJ2-5; possibly TRBD2 for D (5 bases). Sequenced material: unsorted PBMCs, taken 0.1 years after starting antiretroviral therapy. CDR3 residues: CASSLTSSSYQETQYF. Written as DNA, the CDR3 is TGTGCCAGCAGTTTAACGTCTAGCTCCTACCAAGAGACCCAGTACTTC.